The 5 T cell receptor beta chains presented below share a single source sample, sequenced in a study of blood T cells in healthy people across ages. Primed by a sample-barcoded 5' primer and a J-beta primer mix, a second PCR proceeded for 7 to 11 cycles. Using its own MiXCR run on the 5' RACE reads, TCRdb lists one record per CDR3 protein. The profile shows about 1.1 million distinct CDR3 sequences, 30% to 40% of them singletons. Specimen: blood. The receptor source for this set is a man aged 18 to 30 in good health.

The chain is built from TRBV9 and TRBJ1-1, with D hard to call. This CDR3 is built from 14 residues. From germline, CDR1 is SGDLS and CDR2 YYNGEE. The V end lost 3 bases, the J end lost 2 bases, and 11 bases lay between the germline ends. The chain's CDR3 is CASSDDRGNTEAFF. The CDR3 region has the DNA TGTGCCAGCAGCGATGACCGGGGAAACACTGAAGCTTTCTTT.

This chain uses TRBV28 with TRBJ1-4; TRBD1 is a possible D gene (6 bases). Germline-derived CDR1 and CDR2 are MDHEN and SYDVKM. The CDR3 is 16 residues long. The germline V and J ends were trimmed by 9 bases and 8 bases, with 25 bases remaining between them. CDR3 in amino acids: CASHPAPTGTWEKLFF. The CDR3 DNA follows: TGTGCCAGTCACCCCGCCCCCACAGGGACGTGGGAAAAACTGTTTTTT.

With respect to this clonotype: With a much larger clone just one base away, this may be a read error. V is TRBV7-2 and J is TRBJ1-2; 9 positions match TRBD1. This CDR3 region has 16 residues. Germline assignment: CDR1 SGHTA and CDR2 FQGNSA. Here the CDR3 reads CAGSSDRGRYNYGYTF. The CDR3 bases are TGTGCCGGCAGCTCGGACAGGGGACGATATAACTATGGCTACACCTTC.

V is TRBV12-3 or TRBV12-4 and J is TRBJ2-4; a possible D gene is TRBD1 (5 bases). The CDR3 has 14 residues. V lost 5 bases, J lost 7 bases, and 15 bases lay in between. This CDR3 reads CASSPPTVRNIQYF. The CDR3 bases are TGTGCCAGCAGTCCCCCGACAGTGAGGAACATTCAGTACTTC.

The chain couples TRBV11-2 to TRBJ2-3, with D possibly TRBD2 on 5 matching bases. V lost 5 bases to trimming and J lost 0 bases, with 39 bases between them. CDR3 length: 24 residues. Germline V gene data show CDR1 as SGHAT and CDR2 as FQNNGV. In nucleotides, the CDR3 is TGTGCCAGCAGCCTCGAACCATGGGCTATTTTCCCTAGCCAAGGCAGAACTAGCACAGATACGCAGTATTTT. This sequence encodes CASSLEPWAIFPSQGRTSTDTQYF.